These 18 T cell receptor beta chains were all obtained from the same sample, sequenced in a study of T cells after yellow fever vaccination. TCRdb fed the 5' RACE reads into MiXCR, producing one record per CDR3 protein. The sample includes 400,000 or so distinct CDR3 sequences, 6.2% seen only once; the top ten take about 15%. Sequencing used PBMCs, obtained 5 days after the yellow fever booster vaccination. The source is a man aged 25-45 years who received the YFV17D yellow fever vaccine.

This clonotype has more than one count but fewer than ten. The chain is built from TRBV6-2 or TRBV6-3 and TRBJ1-3; D is perhaps TRBD1 (5 bases). The CDR3 runs to 15 residues. V was cut by 3 bases and J by 2 bases, with 11 bases left in between. Germline CDR1 reads MNHEY; CDR2 reads SVGEGT. DNA for the CDR3: TGTGCCAGCAGTTATCCCGGACAAACTGGAAACACCATATATTTT. Protein sequence: CASSYPGQTGNTIYF.

The chain recombines TRBV5-1 with TRBJ2-7; D gene uncertain. V lost 2 bases, J lost 0 bases, and 15 bases lay in between. The CDR3 consists of 16 residues. Germline CDR1 reads SGHRS; CDR2 reads YFSETQ. Here the CDR3 DNA reads TGCGCCAGCAGCTTTTCAGGCGACAATCCCTCCTACGAGCAGTACTTC. Protein sequence: CASSFSGDNPSYEQYF.

This clonotype has a handful of counts. The CDR3 nucleotides read TGTGCCAGTAGTATCCGATCCTCTGGGGCCAACGTCCTGACTTTC. Residues: CASSIRSSGANVLTF. V usage is TRBV19 and J usage is TRBJ2-6; unclear D gene. The CDR3 spans 15 residues. V lost 3 bases and J 0 bases, leaving 6 bases between the germline ends. Germline CDR1 and CDR2: LNHDA and SQIVND (reference sequence).

This clonotype was observed at least ten times. This chain joins TRBV7-2 and TRBJ2-3; D is unclear. Trimming pared 1 base from V and 10 bases from J, leaving 6 bases between. In germline, CDR1 is SGHTA, CDR2 FQGNSA. CDR3 length: 11 residues. This CDR3 reads CASSLEWAQYF. CDR3 bases: TGTGCCAGCAGCTTAGAGTGGGCGCAGTATTTT.

This clonotype was seen a handful of times. The V gene is TRBV11-2, the J gene TRBJ2-7; tentatively, D is TRBD1 (6 bases). V shed 5 bases and J shed 7 bases, with 18 bases lying between them. Germline loops: CDR1 SGHAT, CDR2 FQNNGV. The CDR3 runs 14 residues. This CDR3 reads CASSPVTGIQEQYF. CDR3 in DNA: TGTGCCAGCAGCCCCGTCACAGGGATCCAAGAGCAGTACTTC.

This clonotype was picked up a small number of times. DNA for the CDR3: TGTGCCAGCAGCGCTAGCGGGATTGGTCAAGAGACCCAGTACTTC. Its translation: CASSASGIGQETQYF. The V call is TRBV5-4, the J call TRBJ2-5; TRBD2 aligns across 9 bases. The CDR3 length is 15 residues. V lost 4 bases, J lost 2 bases, and 6 bases stayed unmatched. CDR1 is SGHNT, CDR2 YYREEE, per germline (reference sequence).

This clonotype showed up many times. The V and J genes are TRBV20-1 and TRBJ2-1, with D perhaps matching TRBD2 (6 bases). The V end lost 6 bases, the J end lost 4 bases, and 16 bases lay between the germline ends. There are 14 residues in the CDR3. Germline V gives CDR1 DFQATT, CDR2 SNEGSKA (reference sequence). In DNA, the CDR3 is TGCAGTGCCAAGACTCCGACTAGTTACAATGAGCAGTTCTTC. This gives the protein CSAKTPTSYNEQFF.

A few counts support this clonotype. The chain employs TRBV27 and TRBJ1-1; TRBD1 might be the D (5 bases). CDR3 length: 14 residues. The V gene's germline CDR1 is MNHEY and CDR2 SMNVEV (reference sequence). The V end was cut by 5 bases, the J end by 5 bases, with 15 bases between. This chain's CDR3 is CASSPFGGGTEAFF. The DNA of the CDR3 is TGTGCCAGCAGTCCCTTTGGGGGGGGGACTGAAGCTTTCTTT.

The chain links TRBV20-1 to TRBJ2-5; tentative D call: TRBD2 (6 bases). Between the trimmed V and J ends, which lost 0 bases and 5 bases, there was a span of 13 bases. Germline CDR1 and CDR2: DFQATT and SNEGSKA (reference sequence). This CDR3 has 14 amino acids. Written as DNA, the CDR3 is TGCAGTGCTAGAGACGGCCGGGGGTACGAGACCCAGTACTTC. Translation gives CSARDGRGYETQYF.

This clonotype was seen repeatedly, ten times or more. This sequence joins TRBV27 and TRBJ2-1; D gene uncertain. The CDR3 spans 13 residues. CDR1 is MNHEY, CDR2 SMNVEV, per germline (reference sequence). Trimming left V 4 bases short and J 5 bases short, with 9 bases between. The CDR3 region is CASSWGYNNEQFF. CDR3 bases: TGTGCCAGCAGTTGGGGTTATAACAATGAGCAGTTCTTC.

This chain uses TRBV7-9 with TRBJ1-6; possibly TRBD1 for D (5 bases). This CDR3 is built from 15 residues. V lost 1 base and J lost 6, with 10 bases in between. CDR1 and CDR2 (germline): SEHNR, FQNEAQ (reference sequence). The DNA of the CDR3 is TGTGCCAGCAGCTTAGGAGGGGCCCTTAATTCACCCCTCCACTTT. This encodes CASSLGGALNSPLHF. Full variable domain (missing parts from reference TRBV7-9 and TRBJ1-6): DTGVSQNPRHKITKRGQNVTFRCDPISEHNRLYWYRQTLGQGPEFLTYFQNEAQLEKSRLLSDRFSAERPKGSFSTLEIQRTEQGDSAMYLCASSLGGALNSPLHFGNGTRLTVT.

This clonotype was counted at least ten times. The J gene is TRBJ2-1, the V gene TRBV12-3 or TRBV12-4; no reliable D call. CDR3 size: 11 residues. V was clipped by 5 bases and J by 8 bases, with 7 bases between them. CDR3 in DNA: TGTGCCAGCAGTCCCCGGGATGAGCAGTTCTTC. It specifies CASSPRDEQFF.

This clonotype was seen repeatedly, ten times or more. The chain recombines TRBV4-1 with TRBJ2-1; D tentatively fits TRBD1 or TRBD2 (5 bases each). CDR1 and CDR2 from the germline V gene are MGHRA and YSYEKL. Trimming took off 3 bases at V and 1 base at J, with 10 bases between the two ends. This CDR3 is built from 15 residues. The CDR3 DNA follows: TGCGCCAGCAGCCAGGGGACCCCTTCCTACAATGAGCAGTTCTTC. This translates into CASSQGTPSYNEQFF.

The J gene is TRBJ2-3, the V gene TRBV10-3; 9 bases map to TRBD1. CDR1 ENHRY and CDR2 SYGVKD come from the germline V gene. V lost 10 bases and J lost 6; bases outside the gene matches: 11. The length of the CDR3 is 14 residues. The CDR3 coding sequence is TGTGCCACTCACGGGGGACAGGGATCCGATACGCAGTATTTT. Translation: CATHGGQGSDTQYF.

The V gene is TRBV28, the J gene TRBJ2-7; possible D gene TRBD2, 6 bases. Germline V gene sequence: CDR1 MDHEN, CDR2 SYDVKM. This CDR3 region has 16 residues. V shed 2 bases and J shed 2 bases, with 16 bases lying between them. Here the CDR3 reads CASSLPRLGSTYEQYF. In nucleotides, the CDR3 is TGTGCCAGCAGTTTACCCAGACTAGGATCTACCTACGAGCAGTACTTC.

The CDR3: CASSLNSGINEQFF. Written as DNA, the CDR3 is TGTGCCAGCAGTTTAAATAGCGGGATAAATGAGCAGTTCTTC. The rearrangement joins TRBV12-3 or TRBV12-4 to TRBJ2-1; 8 bases align to TRBD2. CDR3 length equals 14 residues. Trimming cost V 2 bases and J 7 bases; bases outside gene matches: 4.

This clonotype was seen more than once but under ten times. The J gene is TRBJ2-7, the V gene TRBV12-3 or TRBV12-4, with D hard to call. The CDR3 contains 12 residues. V lost 8 bases, J lost 1 base, and 9 bases lay in between. The CDR3: CASGRASYEQYF. The CDR3 nucleotides read TGTGCCAGCGGCCGGGCTTCCTACGAGCAGTACTTC.

The V gene is TRBV5-4, the J gene TRBJ1-6, with 8 bases aligning to TRBD1. In germline, CDR1 is SGHNT, CDR2 YYREEE (reference sequence). J gave up 14 bases and V 1 base, and 8 bases lay outside the gene matches. The CDR3 covers 14 residues. Here the CDR3 DNA reads TGTGCCAGCAGCTTGACAGGGGGGAGTACCACCCTCCACTTT. Its translation is CASSLTGGSTTLHF.